This T cell receptor (beta chain) was obtained from a study of glioma-infiltrating T cells after dendritic cell vaccination. Study details: Treatment, given 2003 to 2012, was autologous tumor lysate-pulsed dendritic cell vaccination.

There are 18 residues in the CDR3. The germline CDR1 and CDR2 sequences are LNHNV and YYDKDF (reference sequence). The V end lost 0 bases, the J end lost 3 bases, and 20 bases lay between the germline ends. The time point: after dendritic cell vaccination, including at tumor progression/relapse. Method: immunoSEQ multiplex PCR; TCRdb's copy keeps in-frame clones and lacks some. Among roughly 62,000 clones, roughly 80% were seen once, and the ten largest hold less than 20%. This sample comprised blood, obtained after dendritic cell vaccination. The receptor was derived from a human donor with glioblastoma. The chain carries TRBV15 and TRBJ1-2, with a possible D match to TRBD1 (5 bases). The CDR3 nucleotides are TGTGCCACCAGCAGAGAAGCCGCTGTGGGGCGCTCGGACTATGGCTACACCTTC. Protein: CATSREAAVGRSDYGYTF.